This T cell receptor beta chain is drawn from a study of blood T cell repertoires in COVID-19. Profiled with immunoSEQ multiplex PCR; TCRdb holds only in-frame clones, not every one. This sample has under 300,000 clones; about four fifths occur once, and the top ten carry over 2.5%. Germline CDR1 is SGHVS and CDR2 is FQNEAQ. The ends lost 4 bases at V and 10 bases at J; junction bases unmatched: 6. The CDR3 totals 13 residues. The sequenced material came from peripheral blood. V and J are TRBV7-8 and TRBJ1-1, with TRBD1 matching 10 bases. The receptor was isolated from an older woman with active or convalescent COVID-19. This CDR3 reads CASSSSRDRGAFF. DNA for the CDR3: TGTGCCAGCAGCTCGTCCCGGGACAGGGGAGCTTTCTTT.